This note documents a single T cell receptor beta chain sequence. V trimming: 6 bases; J trimming: 4 bases; junction bases outside the gene matches: 6. CDR3 length: 15 residues. Germline V gene data show CDR1 as SGHTA and CDR2 as FQGTGA. The data originate from a study of control samples from healthy donors and cancer patients. Libraries were prepared by immunoSEQ multiplex PCR; TCRdb keeps only in-frame clonotypes and omits some of them. Seen here are 120,000 or so clones, roughly nine tenths observed once, and the top ten hold 6% to 8.5%. The sample was blood. The receptor was isolated from a woman under 30 in good health. This chain connects TRBV7-3 to TRBJ2-2; TRBD2 aligns across 9 bases. This CDR3 is CASSKAGGVTGELFF. The CDR3 DNA sequence: TGTGCCAGCAGTAAGGCGGGAGGGGTCACCGGGGAGCTGTTTTTT.